This TCR beta chain is from a study of cytomegalovirus exposure and HLA in healthy donors. Study results and limitations: After further analysis at a later stage, some 15,000 TCR beta sequences were associated with HLA alleles at 0.05 false discovery rate.

About this clone: Its antigen is not known.

PCR was performed using 60 Vbeta and 13 Jbeta primers. Sequenced by immunoSEQ multiplex PCR; TCRdb stores in-frame clones only, minus some. The table has some 190,000 clones, roughly 80% seen once; the top ten hold approximately 1.5%. Losses at the gene ends were 0 bases for V and 0 bases for J; bases not matched to a gene: 0. The CDR3 covers 16 residues. From germline, CDR1 is MNHEY and CDR2 SVGAGI. This receptor was obtained from a woman between 18 and 29 years old in good health and CMV-seronegative. The chain couples TRBV6-5 to TRBJ2-7; 12 positions match TRBD2. The source material was PBMCs. The CDR3: CASSYSGLAGSYEQYF. In DNA form, the CDR3 reads TGTGCCAGCAGTTACTCGGGACTAGCGGGCTCCTACGAGCAGTACTTC.